This TCR beta chain was sequenced in a study of T cells of healthy individuals. This clonotype has a count of ten or more. TCRdb processed the 5' RACE reads anew with MiXCR; each CDR3 protein has one entry. The sample yields 90,000 to 100,000 distinct CDR3 sequences, around 17% seen once. In germline, CDR1 is SQVTM, CDR2 ANQGSEA. The CDR3 extends over 11 amino acids. Trimming took off 4 bases at V and 8 bases at J, with 9 bases between the two ends. The rearrangement joins TRBV29-1 to TRBJ2-1; D is unclear. This clonotype was obtained from a human donor in good health. In DNA, the CDR3 is TGCAGCGTTGGGAGTGCGTATGAGCAGTTCTTC. It translates to CSVGSAYEQFF.